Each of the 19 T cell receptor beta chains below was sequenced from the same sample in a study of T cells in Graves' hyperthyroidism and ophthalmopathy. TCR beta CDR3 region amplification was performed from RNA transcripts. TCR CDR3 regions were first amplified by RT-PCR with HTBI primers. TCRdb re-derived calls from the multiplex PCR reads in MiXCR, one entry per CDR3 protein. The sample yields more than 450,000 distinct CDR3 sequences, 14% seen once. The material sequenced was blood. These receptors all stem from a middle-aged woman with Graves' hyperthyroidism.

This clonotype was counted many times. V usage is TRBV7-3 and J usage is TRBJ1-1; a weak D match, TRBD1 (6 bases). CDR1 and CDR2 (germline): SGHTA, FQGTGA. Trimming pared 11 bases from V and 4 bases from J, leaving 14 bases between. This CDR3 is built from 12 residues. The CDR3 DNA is TGTGCCTCTCAGGGGTTGGGCACTGAAGCTTTCTTT. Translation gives CASQGLGTEAFF.

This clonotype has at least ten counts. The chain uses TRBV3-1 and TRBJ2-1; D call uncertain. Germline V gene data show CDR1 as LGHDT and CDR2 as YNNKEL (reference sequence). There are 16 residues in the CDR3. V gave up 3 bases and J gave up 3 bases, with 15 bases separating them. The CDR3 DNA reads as TGTGCCAGCAGCCAGCTCCTGGGCTGGGACTACAATGAGCAGTTCTTC. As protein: CASSQLLGWDYNEQFF.

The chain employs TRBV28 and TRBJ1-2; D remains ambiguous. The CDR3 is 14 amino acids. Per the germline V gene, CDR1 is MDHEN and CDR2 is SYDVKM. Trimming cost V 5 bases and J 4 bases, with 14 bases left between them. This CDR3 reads CASSAPGRLYGYTF. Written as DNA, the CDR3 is TGTGCCAGCAGTGCCCCCGGGAGGCTCTATGGCTACACCTTC.

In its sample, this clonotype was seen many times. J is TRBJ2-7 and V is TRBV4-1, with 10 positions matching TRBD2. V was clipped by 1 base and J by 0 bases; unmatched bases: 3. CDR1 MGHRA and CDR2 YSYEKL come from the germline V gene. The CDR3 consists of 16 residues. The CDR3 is CASSQVASGSSYEQYF. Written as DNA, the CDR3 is TGCGCCAGCAGCCAAGTAGCTAGCGGGAGCTCCTACGAGCAGTACTTC.

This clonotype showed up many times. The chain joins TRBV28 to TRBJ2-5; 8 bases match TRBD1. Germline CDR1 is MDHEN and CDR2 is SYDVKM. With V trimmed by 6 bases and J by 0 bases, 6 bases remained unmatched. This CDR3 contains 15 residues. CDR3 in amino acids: CASRRGQGHQETQYF. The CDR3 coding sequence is TGTGCCAGCAGGCGAGGACAGGGACACCAAGAGACCCAGTACTTC. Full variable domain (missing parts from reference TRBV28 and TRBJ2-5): DVKVTQSSRYLVKRTGEKVFLECVQDMDHENMFWYRQDPGLGLRLIYFSYDVKMKEKGDIPEGYSVSREKKERFSLILESASTNQTSMYLCASRRGQGHQETQYFGPGTRLLVL.

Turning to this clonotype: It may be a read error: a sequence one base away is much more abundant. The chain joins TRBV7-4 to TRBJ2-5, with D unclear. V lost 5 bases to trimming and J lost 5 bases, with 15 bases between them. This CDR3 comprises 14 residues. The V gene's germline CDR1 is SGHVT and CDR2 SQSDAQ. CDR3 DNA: TGTGCCAGCAGCCTCCGATCGACGGTGGAGACCCAGTACTTC. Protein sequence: CASSLRSTVETQYF. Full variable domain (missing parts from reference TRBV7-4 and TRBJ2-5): GAGVSQSPRYKVAKRGRDVALRCDSISGHVTLYWYRQTLGQGSEVLTYSQSDAQRDKSGRPSGRFSAERPERSVSTLKIQRTEQGDSAVYLCASSLRSTVETQYFGPGTRLLVL.

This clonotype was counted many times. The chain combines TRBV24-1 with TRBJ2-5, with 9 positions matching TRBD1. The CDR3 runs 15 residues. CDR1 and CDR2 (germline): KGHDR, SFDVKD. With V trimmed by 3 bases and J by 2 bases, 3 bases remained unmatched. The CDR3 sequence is CATSDAGTGQETQYF. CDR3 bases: TGTGCCACCAGTGATGCCGGGACAGGGCAAGAGACCCAGTACTTC.

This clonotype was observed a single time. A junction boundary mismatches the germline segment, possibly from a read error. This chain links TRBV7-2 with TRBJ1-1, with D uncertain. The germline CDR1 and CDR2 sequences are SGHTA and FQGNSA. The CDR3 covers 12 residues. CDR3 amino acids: CVSSLVGTEAFF. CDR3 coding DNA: TGTGTCAGCAGCTTAGTCGGGACTGAAGCTTTCTTT. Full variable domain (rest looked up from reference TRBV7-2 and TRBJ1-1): GAGVSQSPSNKVTEKGKDVELRCDPISGHTALYWYRQSLGQGLEFLIYFQGNSAPDKSGLPSDRFSAERTGGSVSTLTIQRTQQEDSAVYLCVSSLVGTEAFFGQGTRLTVV.

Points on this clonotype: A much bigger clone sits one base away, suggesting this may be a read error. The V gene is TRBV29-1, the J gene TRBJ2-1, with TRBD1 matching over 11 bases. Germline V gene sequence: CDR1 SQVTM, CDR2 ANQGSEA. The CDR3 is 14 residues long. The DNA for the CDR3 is TGCAACGTGACTGAAAGGGACAGGGGGGATGAGCAGTTCTTC. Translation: CNVTERDRGDEQFF.

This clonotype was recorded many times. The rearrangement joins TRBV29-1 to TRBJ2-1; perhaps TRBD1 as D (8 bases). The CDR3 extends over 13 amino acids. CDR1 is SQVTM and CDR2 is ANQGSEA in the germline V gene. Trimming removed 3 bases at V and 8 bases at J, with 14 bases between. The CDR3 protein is CSVERQGRDEQFF. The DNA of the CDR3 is TGCAGCGTTGAGAGACAGGGGAGGGATGAGCAGTTCTTC.

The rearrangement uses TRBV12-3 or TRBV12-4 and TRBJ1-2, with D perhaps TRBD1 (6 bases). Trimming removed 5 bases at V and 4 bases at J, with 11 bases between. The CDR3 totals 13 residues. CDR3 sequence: CASSHGTIYGYTF. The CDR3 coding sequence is TGTGCCAGCAGTCACGGGACAATCTATGGCTACACCTTC.

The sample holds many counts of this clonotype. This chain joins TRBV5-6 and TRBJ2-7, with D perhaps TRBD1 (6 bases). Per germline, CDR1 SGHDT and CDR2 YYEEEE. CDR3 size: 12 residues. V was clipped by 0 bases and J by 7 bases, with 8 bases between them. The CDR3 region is CASSLDGQEQYF. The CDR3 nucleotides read TGTGCCAGCAGCTTGGACGGACAGGAGCAGTACTTC. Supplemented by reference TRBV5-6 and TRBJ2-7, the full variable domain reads DAGVTQSPTHLIKTRGQQVTLRCSPKSGHDTVSWYQQALGQGPQFIFQYYEEEERQRGNFPDRFSGHQFPNYSSELNVNALLLGDSALYLCASSLDGQEQYFGPGTRLTVT.

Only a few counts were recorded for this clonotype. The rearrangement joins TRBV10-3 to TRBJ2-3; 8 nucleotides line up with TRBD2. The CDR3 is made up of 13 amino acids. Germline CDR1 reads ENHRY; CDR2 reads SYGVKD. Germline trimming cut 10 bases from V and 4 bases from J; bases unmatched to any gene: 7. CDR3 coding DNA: TGTGCCACCACCAGCGGGAGTCCAGATACGCAGTATTTT. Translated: CATTSGSPDTQYF.

The CDR3 DNA follows: TGTGCCAGCAGCTTTTTCAGGGGTGACACCATATATTTT. This codes for CASSFFRGDTIYF. The rearrangement uses TRBV7-2 and TRBJ1-3, with a weak D call TRBD1 (6 bases). The CDR3 has 13 residues. Trimming cost V 3 bases and J 8 bases, with 11 bases left between them. The germline V gene encodes CDR1 SGHTA and CDR2 FQGNSA.

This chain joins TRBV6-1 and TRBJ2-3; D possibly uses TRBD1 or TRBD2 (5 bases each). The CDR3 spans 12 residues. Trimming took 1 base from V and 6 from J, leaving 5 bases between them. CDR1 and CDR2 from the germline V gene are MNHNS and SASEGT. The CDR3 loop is CASSEGDDTQYF. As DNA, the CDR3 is TGTGCCAGCAGTGAAGGGGACGATACGCAGTATTTT.

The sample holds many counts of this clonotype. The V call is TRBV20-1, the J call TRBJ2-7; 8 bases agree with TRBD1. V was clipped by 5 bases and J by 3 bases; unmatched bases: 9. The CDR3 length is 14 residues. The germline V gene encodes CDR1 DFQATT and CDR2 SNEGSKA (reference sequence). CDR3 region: CSAQRIDRGYEQYF. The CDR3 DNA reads TGCAGTGCTCAGAGAATTGACAGGGGCTACGAGCAGTACTTC.

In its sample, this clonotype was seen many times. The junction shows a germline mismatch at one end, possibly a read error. Here the CDR3 DNA reads TGTGCCAGCAGCCCAGACGGAGGGAGTTTCACAGATACGCAGTTTTTT. Residues: CASSPDGGSFTDTQFF. This rearrangement joins TRBV9 to TRBJ2-3; perhaps TRBD2 as D (6 bases). CDR3 length equals 16 residues. The germline CDR1 and CDR2 sequences are SGDLS and YYNGEE.

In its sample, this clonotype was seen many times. The CDR3 protein is CASSPQGWGLGTDTQYF. CDR3 sequence (DNA): TGTGCCAGCAGCCCCCAGGGATGGGGGCTAGGTACAGATACGCAGTATTTT. This chain joins TRBV12-3 or TRBV12-4 and TRBJ2-3; D possibly corresponds to TRBD1 (6 bases). Trimming took 6 bases from V and 3 from J, leaving 22 bases between them. The CDR3 has 17 residues.

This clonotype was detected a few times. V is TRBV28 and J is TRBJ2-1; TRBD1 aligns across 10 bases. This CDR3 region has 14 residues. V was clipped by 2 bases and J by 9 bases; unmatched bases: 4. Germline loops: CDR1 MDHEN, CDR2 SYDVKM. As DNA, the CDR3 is TGTGCCAGCAGTTTAGGGACAGGGGACAGTGAGCAGTTCTTC. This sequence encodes CASSLGTGDSEQFF.